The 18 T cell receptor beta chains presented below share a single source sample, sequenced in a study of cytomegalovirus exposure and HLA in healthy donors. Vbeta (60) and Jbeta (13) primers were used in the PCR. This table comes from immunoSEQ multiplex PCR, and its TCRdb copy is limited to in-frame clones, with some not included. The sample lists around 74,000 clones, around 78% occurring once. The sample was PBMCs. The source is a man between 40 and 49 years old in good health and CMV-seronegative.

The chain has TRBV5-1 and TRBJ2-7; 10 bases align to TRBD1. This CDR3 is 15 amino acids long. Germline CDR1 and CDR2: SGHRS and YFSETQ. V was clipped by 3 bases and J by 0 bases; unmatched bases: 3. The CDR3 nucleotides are TGCGCCAGCAGCTGGGGGACAGGGGTCTCCTACGAGCAGTACTTC. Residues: CASSWGTGVSYEQYF.

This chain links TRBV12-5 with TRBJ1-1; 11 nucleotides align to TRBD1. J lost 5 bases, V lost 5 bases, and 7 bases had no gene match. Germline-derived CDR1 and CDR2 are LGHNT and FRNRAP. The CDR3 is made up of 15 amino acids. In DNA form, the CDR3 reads TGTGCTAGTGGTGTGGACAGGGGGCTGAGGACTGAAGCTTTCTTT. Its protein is CASGVDRGLRTEAFF.

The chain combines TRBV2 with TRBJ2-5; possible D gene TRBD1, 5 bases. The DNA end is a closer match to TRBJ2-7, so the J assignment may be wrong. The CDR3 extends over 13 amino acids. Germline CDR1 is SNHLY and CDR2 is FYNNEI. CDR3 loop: CASSFQGGYEQYF. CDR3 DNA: TGTGCCAGCAGTTTCCAGGGCGGTTACGAGCAGTACTTC.

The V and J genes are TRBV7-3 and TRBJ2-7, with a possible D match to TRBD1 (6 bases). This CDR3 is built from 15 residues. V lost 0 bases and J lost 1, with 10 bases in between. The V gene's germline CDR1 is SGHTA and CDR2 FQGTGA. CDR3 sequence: CASSLTGALSYEQYF. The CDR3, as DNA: TGTGCCAGCAGCTTAACGGGGGCCCTATCCTACGAGCAGTACTTC.

CDR3 protein: CASSRAGTGGNEKLFF. The CDR3 bases are TGTGCCAGCAGCCGCGCAGGGACAGGGGGGAATGAAAAACTGTTTTTT. The chain recombines TRBV9 with TRBJ1-4, with 11 positions matching TRBD1. With 4 bases clipped from V and 5 bases from J, the junction kept 7 bases outside the gene matches. CDR3 length: 16 amino acids. Per germline, CDR1 SGDLS and CDR2 YYNGEE. Full variable domain (remainder filled in from reference TRBV9 and TRBJ1-4): DSGVTQTPKHLITATGQRVTLRCSPRSGDLSVYWYQQSLDQGLQFLIQYYNGEERAKGNILERFSAQQFPDLHSELNLSSLELGDSALYFCASSRAGTGGNEKLFFGSGTQLSVL.

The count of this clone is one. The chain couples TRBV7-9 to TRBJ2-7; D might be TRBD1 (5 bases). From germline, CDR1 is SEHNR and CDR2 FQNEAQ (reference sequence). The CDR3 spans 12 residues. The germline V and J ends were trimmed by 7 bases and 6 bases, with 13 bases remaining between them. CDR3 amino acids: CASTHLGAEQYF. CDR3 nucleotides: TGTGCCAGCACCCATCTTGGGGCCGAGCAGTACTTC.

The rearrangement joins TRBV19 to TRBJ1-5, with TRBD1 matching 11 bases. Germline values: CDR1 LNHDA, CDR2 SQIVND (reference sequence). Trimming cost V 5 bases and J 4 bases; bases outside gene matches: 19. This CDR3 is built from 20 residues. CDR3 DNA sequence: TGTGCCAGTAGTCTCGCCCCTTGGACAGGGGGCGCAAGGGGAAATCAGCCCCAGCATTTT. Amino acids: CASSLAPWTGGARGNQPQHF.

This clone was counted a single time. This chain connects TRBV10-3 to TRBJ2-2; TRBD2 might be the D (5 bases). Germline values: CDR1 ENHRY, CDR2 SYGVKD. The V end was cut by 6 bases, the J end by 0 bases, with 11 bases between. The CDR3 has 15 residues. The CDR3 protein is CAISRGLANTGELFF. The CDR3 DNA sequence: TGTGCCATCAGCCGAGGGTTGGCGAACACCGGGGAGCTGTTTTTT.

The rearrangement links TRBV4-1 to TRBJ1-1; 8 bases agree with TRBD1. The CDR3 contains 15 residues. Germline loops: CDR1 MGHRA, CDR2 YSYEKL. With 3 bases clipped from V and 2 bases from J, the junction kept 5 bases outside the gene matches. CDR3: CASSQDREFNTEAFF. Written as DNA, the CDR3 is TGCGCCAGCAGCCAGGACAGGGAGTTCAACACTGAAGCTTTCTTT.

CDR3: CASSYNQGENSPLHF. Written as DNA, the CDR3 is TGTGCCAGCAGTTACAACCAGGGCGAAAATTCACCCCTCCACTTT. The rearrangement links TRBV6-6 to TRBJ1-6, with TRBD1 as a possible D gene (5 bases). The germline CDR1 and CDR2 sequences are MNHNY and SVGAGI (reference sequence). V was clipped by 2 bases and J by 7 bases, with 12 bases between them. The CDR3 contains 15 residues.

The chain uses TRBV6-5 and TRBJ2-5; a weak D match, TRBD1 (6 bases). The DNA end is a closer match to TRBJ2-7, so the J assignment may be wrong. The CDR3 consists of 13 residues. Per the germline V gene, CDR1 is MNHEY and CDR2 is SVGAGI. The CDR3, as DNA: TGTGCCAGCAGTTTTGGCAGGGGCTACGAGCAGTACTTC. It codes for CASSFGRGYEQYF.

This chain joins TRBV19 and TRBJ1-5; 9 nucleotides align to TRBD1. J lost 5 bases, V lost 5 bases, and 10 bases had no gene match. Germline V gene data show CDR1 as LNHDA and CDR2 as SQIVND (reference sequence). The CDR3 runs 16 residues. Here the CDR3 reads CASSAQTGGGDQPQHF. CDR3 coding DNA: TGTGCCAGTAGTGCTCAAACAGGGGGCGGGGATCAGCCCCAGCATTTT.

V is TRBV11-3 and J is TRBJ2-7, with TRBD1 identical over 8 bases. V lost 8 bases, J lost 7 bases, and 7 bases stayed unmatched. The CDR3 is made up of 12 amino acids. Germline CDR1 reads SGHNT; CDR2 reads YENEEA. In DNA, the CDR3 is TGTGCCAGCGGACAGGGACCGTCGGAGCAGTACTTC. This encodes CASGQGPSEQYF. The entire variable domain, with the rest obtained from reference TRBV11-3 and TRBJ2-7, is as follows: EAGVVQSPRYKIIEKKQPVAFWCNPISGHNTLYWYLQNLGQGPELLIRYENEEAVDDSQLPKDRFSAERLKGVDSTLKIQPAELGDSAVYLCASGQGPSEQYFGPGTRLTVT.

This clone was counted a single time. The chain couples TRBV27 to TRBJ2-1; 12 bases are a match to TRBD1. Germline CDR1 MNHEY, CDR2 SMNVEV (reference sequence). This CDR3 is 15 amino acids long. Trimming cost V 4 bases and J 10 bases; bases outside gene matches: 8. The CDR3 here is CASSSRDRGLWEQFF. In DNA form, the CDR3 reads TGTGCCAGCAGTTCTCGGGACAGGGGGCTTTGGGAGCAGTTCTTC.

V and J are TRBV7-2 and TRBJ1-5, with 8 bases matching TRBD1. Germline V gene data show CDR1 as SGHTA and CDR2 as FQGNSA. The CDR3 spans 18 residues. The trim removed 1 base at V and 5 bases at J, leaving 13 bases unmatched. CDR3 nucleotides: TGTGCCAGCAGCTTAGGCCAGGGGGCCAGGGTCGGAGATCAGCCCCAGCATTTT. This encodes CASSLGQGARVGDQPQHF.

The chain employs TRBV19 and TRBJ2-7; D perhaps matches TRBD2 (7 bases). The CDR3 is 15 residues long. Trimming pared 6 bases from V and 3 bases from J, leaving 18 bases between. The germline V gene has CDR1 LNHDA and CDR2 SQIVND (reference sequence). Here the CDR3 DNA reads TGTGCCAGTAGCCCCCGGGGGGCAGGCAGCTACGAGCAGTACTTC. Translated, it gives CASSPRGAGSYEQYF.

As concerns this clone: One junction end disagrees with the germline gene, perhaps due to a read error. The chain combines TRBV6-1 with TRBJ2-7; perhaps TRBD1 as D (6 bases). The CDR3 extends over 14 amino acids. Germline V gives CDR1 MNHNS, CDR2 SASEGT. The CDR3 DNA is TGTGCCAGCAGTCTCCAGGGGATCGGGGACGAGCAGCACTTC. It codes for CASSLQGIGDEQHF.

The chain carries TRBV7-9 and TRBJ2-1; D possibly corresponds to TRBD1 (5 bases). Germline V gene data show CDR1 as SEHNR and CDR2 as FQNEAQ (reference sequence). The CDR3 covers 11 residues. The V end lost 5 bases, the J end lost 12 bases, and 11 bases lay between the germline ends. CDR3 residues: CASSPQGGQFF. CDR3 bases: TGTGCCAGCAGCCCCCAGGGTGGGCAGTTCTTC. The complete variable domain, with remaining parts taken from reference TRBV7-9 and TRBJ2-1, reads DTGVSQNPRHKITKRGQNVTFRCDPISEHNRLYWYRQTLGQGPEFLTYFQNEAQLEKSRLLSDRFSAERPKGSFSTLEIQRTEQGDSAMYLCASSPQGGQFFGPGTRLTVL.